Listed below are T cell receptor beta chains from one sample, sequenced in a study of shared clonotypes between healthy human individuals. Libraries were prepared by immunoSEQ multiplex PCR; TCRdb keeps only in-frame clonotypes and omits some of them. The sample holds 2.3 million or so clones, more than 85% seen once. The sequenced material came from naive CD4+ T cells from PBMCs. These receptors originate from a man between 18 and 35 years old in good health. Some clones in this sample may be carry-over from other donors' samples. The CDR3 runs from the conserved cysteine through the conserved F or W. The D gene is left open where the match is weak. Only part of the rows carry a size: once, few, many, or a class if the clone is expanded.

clone size,V gene,J gene,D gene,CDR3 DNA,CDR3 protein
.,TRBV15,TRBJ2-5,.,TGTGCCACCAGCAGACCCCTTGGGGGCGGGGAGACCCAGTACTTC,CATSRPLGGGETQYF
.,TRBV5-4,TRBJ2-1,.,TGTGCCAGCAGCTTAAACAGGGAACACAATGAGCAGTTCTTC,CASSLNREHNEQFF
.,TRBV10-1,TRBJ1-3,.,TGCGCCAGCAGTGAGCAGACAGCTTCTGGAAACACCATATATTTT,CASSEQTASGNTIYF
.,TRBV7-2,TRBJ1-5,.,TGTGCCAGCAGCTTAGATATTCGGGTTTTTCAGCCCCAGCATTTT,CASSLDIRVFQPQHF
.,TRBV4-3,TRBJ2-5,.,TGCGCCAGCAGCCAAGAGGACTCATCAGGGGCCCAGTACTTC,CASSQEDSSGAQYF
.,TRBV28,TRBJ1-1,.,TGTGCCAGCAGTCCATACATGAACACTGAAGCTTTCTTT,CASSPYMNTEAFF
.,TRBV7-8,TRBJ2-7,TRBD2,TGTGCCAGCAGCTCGCGGCGGGAGGGCGAGCAGTACTTC,CASSSRREGEQYF
.,TRBV5-1,TRBJ1-3,.,TGCGCCAGCAGCTCAGAAGGTGAAAGCACCATATATTTT,CASSSEGESTIYF
.,TRBV6-6,TRBJ2-7,.,TGTGCCAGCAGTTCCCGTGGTGGGGCAGGGCAGTACTTC,CASSSRGGAGQYF
.,TRBV6-1,TRBJ2-3,.,TGTGCCAGCAGTGGGCCACTGGACGGGTACACAGATACGCAGTATTTT,CASSGPLDGYTDTQYF
.,TRBV6-6,TRBJ2-1,.,TGTGCCAGCAGTTACGGTAAAAGCTCCTACAATGAGCAGTTCTTC,CASSYGKSSYNEQFF
.,TRBV5-4,TRBJ1-1,TRBD1,TGTGCCAGCAGCTTAATGACAGGGATGAACACTGAAGCTTTCTTT,CASSLMTGMNTEAFF
.,TRBV7-2,TRBJ1-4,TRBD1,TGTGCCAGCAGCCAGAACCCGGACAGGGGGAATGAAAAACTGTTTTTT,CASSQNPDRGNEKLFF
.,TRBV7-8,TRBJ1-5,.,TGTGCCAGCAGCCCAGGGACTGCCTTCAATCAGCCCCAGCATTTT,CASSPGTAFNQPQHF
.,TRBV15,TRBJ2-7,TRBD2,TGTGCCACCAGCAGCCCCCGGCGGGGGGACGAGCAGTACTTC,CATSSPRRGDEQYF
.,TRBV10-2,TRBJ1-1,TRBD1,TGCGCCAGCAGTGAGTGGACAGGTGTGAACACTGAAGCTTTCTTT,CASSEWTGVNTEAFF
once,TRBV30,TRBJ2-1,TRBD2,TGTGCCTGGAGTGCTATCTCTAGCGGGAGGGCCCCGTTCTTC,CAWSAISSGRAPFF
.,TRBV5-5,TRBJ2-1,TRBD2,TGTGCCAGCAGCTTATTAGCGGGAGGGGCGAACCCTACCTACAATGAGCAGTTCTTC,CASSLLAGGANPTYNEQFF
once,TRBV6-1,TRBJ1-5,.,TGTGCCAGCAGTGAACTCCTCCCCAGGGGCAGTCAGCCCCAGCATTTT,CASSELLPRGSQPQHF
.,TRBV2,TRBJ1-5,.,TGTGCCAGCAGGCGGGTCGGCAATCAGCCCCAGCATTTT,CASRRVGNQPQHF
.,TRBV6-1,TRBJ1-2,.,TGTGCCAGCAGTGAGATACGGAGCTTTCAAGAAAGGGGGACCTTC,CASSEIRSFQERGTF
.,TRBV30,TRBJ2-1,TRBD2,TGTGCCTGGAGTCTACATAGCGGGACCGAGCAGTTCTTC,CAWSLHSGTEQFF
.,TRBV7-9,TRBJ1-4,.,TGTGCCAGCAGCTTAGGGACACCTTTACTGTTTTTT,CASSLGTPLLFF
.,TRBV6-1,TRBJ1-2,.,TGTGCCAGCAGAACTTGGGGAGGGTATGGCTACACCTTC,CASRTWGGYGYTF
once,TRBV29-1,TRBJ2-5,.,TGCAGCGTGGCGTGGGGGGAGACCCAGTACTTC,CSVAWGETQYF
once,TRBV30,TRBJ2-2,.,TGTGCCTGGAGCATAGGGTCGACGGGGTACGGGGAGCTGTTTTTT,CAWSIGSTGYGELFF
.,TRBV9,TRBJ2-3,TRBD1,TGTGCCAGCAGCGTCCGGGACAGGGCCACAGATACGCAGTATTTT,CASSVRDRATDTQYF